This T cell receptor beta chain comes out of a study of beta chain features in type 1 diabetes. Overall study findings and caveats: Across all four CD4+ subsets, people with type 1 diabetes showed modestly shorter TCRB CDR3s.

Expressed TCRB transcripts were sequenced because the isolated RNA had all been reverse transcribed beforehand. Several million reads per sample on average were obtained from naive, central memory and regulatory T cell samples. Clones were sequenced by immunoSEQ multiplex PCR, and TCRdb holds only the in-frame ones, with some missing. The table has a few hundred thousand clones, 16% seen once. Remarks on this clone: Its cognate antigen is unknown.

V dropped 4 bases and J dropped 5 bases, with 15 bases sitting between them. Germline V CDR1 and CDR2: SGHNT, YYREEE (reference sequence). The CDR3 covers 14 residues. The source of this sequence is a man aged 25-45 years with type 1 diabetes. The gene calls are TRBV5-4 and TRBJ2-5, with D hard to call. The sample comprised naive CD4+ T cells from blood. In DNA, the CDR3 is TGTGCCAGCAGCCCACCTGGGAATGGGGAGACCCAGTACTTC. Translation gives CASSPPGNGETQYF.